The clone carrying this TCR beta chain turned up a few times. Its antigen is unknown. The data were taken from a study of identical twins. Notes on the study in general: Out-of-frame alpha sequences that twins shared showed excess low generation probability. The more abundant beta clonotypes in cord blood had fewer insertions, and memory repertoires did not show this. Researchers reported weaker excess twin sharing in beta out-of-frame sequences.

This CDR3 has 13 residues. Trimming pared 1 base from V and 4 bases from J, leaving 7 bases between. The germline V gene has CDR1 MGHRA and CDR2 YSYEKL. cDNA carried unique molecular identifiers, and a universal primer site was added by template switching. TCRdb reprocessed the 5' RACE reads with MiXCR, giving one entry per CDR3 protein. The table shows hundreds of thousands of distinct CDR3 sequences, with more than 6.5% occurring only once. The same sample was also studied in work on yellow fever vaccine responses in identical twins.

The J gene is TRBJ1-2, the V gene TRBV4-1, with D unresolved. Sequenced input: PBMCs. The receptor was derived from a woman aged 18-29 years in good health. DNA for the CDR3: TGCGCCAGCAGCCAAGTCTCATTCTATGGCTACACCTTC. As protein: CASSQVSFYGYTF.